What follows is one TCR beta chain and its context. Its target is not known. This sample is part of a study of immune evolution from preneoplasia to lung adenocarcinoma. Resections took place in Japan or China from the mid-2010s to the late 2010s. Two lung cancer pathologists independently confirmed each histologic diagnosis. TCRdb's table, derived via immunoSEQ multiplex PCR, lists solely in-frame clones and lacks some. The table lists more than 10,000 clones, over 70% of them singletons. Overall study results and limits: Clonality was highest in normal lung, lower in later-stage lesions apparently.

The germline CDR1 and CDR2 sequences are SGHKS and YYEKEE (reference sequence). The CDR3 extends over 16 amino acids. V trimming: 0 bases; J trimming: 4 bases; junction bases outside the gene matches: 9. The sequence was collected from a person between 60 and 69 years old with lung adenocarcinoma. Some clones in this sample may be carry-over from other donors' samples. Input material: FFPE normal lung tissue adjacent to the tumor. V usage is TRBV5-5 and J usage is TRBJ1-1, with 7 positions matching TRBD1. CDR3 protein: CASSLGMTGFFTEAFF. DNA of the CDR3: TGTGCCAGCAGCTTGGGGATGACAGGGTTCTTCACTGAAGCTTTCTTT.